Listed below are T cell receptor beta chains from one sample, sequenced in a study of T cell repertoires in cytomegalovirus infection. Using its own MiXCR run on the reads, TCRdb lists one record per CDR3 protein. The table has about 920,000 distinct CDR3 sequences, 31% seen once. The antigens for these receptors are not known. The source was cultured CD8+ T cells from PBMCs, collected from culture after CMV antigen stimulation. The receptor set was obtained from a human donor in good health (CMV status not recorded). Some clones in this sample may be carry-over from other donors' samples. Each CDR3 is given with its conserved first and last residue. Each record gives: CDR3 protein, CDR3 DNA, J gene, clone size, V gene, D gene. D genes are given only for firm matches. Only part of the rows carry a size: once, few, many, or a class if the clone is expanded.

cdr3_aa: CASDGTGDGYGYTF; cdr3_nt: TGTGCCAGCGATGGGACAGGGGATGGCTATGGCTACACCTTC; j_call: TRBJ1-2; clone_size: .; v_call: TRBV2; d_call: TRBD1
cdr3_aa: CASRWAGGTNEKLFF; cdr3_nt: TGCGCCAGCCGCTGGGCTGGGGGAACTAATGAAAAACTGTTTTTT; j_call: TRBJ1-4; clone_size: .; v_call: TRBV5-1; d_call: .
cdr3_aa: CSARDYSGQGFYNEQFF; cdr3_nt: TGCAGTGCTAGAGACTATTCGGGACAAGGTTTCTACAATGAGCAGTTCTTC; j_call: TRBJ2-1; clone_size: .; v_call: TRBV20-1; d_call: .
cdr3_aa: CASSRNRYEQYF; cdr3_nt: TGTGCCAGCAGTAGGAACCGCTACGAGCAGTACTTC; j_call: TRBJ2-7; clone_size: few; v_call: TRBV6-2/TRBV6-3; d_call: .
cdr3_aa: CASSFGKGYGYTF; cdr3_nt: TGTGCCAGCAGTTTTGGAAAAGGCTATGGCTACACCTTC; j_call: TRBJ1-2; clone_size: .; v_call: TRBV12-3/TRBV12-4; d_call: .
cdr3_aa: CASSGTEGGGEKLFF; cdr3_nt: TGTGCCAGCAGCGGCACTGAAGGGGGGGGTGAAAAACTGTTTTTT; j_call: TRBJ1-4; clone_size: many; v_call: TRBV6-1; d_call: .
cdr3_aa: CASTLPGRKNTEAFF; cdr3_nt: TGTGCCAGCACCCTCCCGGGACGGAAGAACACTGAAGCTTTCTTT; j_call: TRBJ1-1; clone_size: .; v_call: TRBV12-3/TRBV12-4; d_call: .
cdr3_aa: CASSLVTWGTSEQYF; cdr3_nt: TGTGCCAGCAGCTTAGTAACCTGGGGGACGAGCGAGCAGTACTTC; j_call: TRBJ2-7; clone_size: .; v_call: TRBV7-9; d_call: .
cdr3_aa: CASKSSLGYTF; cdr3_nt: TGTGCCAGCAAATCGTCCCTTGGCTACACCTTC; j_call: TRBJ1-2; clone_size: .; v_call: TRBV27; d_call: .
cdr3_aa: CASSIGRQITEAFF; cdr3_nt: TGTGCCAGTAGTATAGGGAGACAGATTACTGAAGCTTTCTTT; j_call: TRBJ1-1; clone_size: few; v_call: TRBV19; d_call: .
cdr3_aa: CASSPMGGATDTQYF; cdr3_nt: TGTGCCAGCAGCCCAATGGGGGGGGCCACAGATACGCAGTATTTT; j_call: TRBJ2-3; clone_size: few; v_call: TRBV5-6; d_call: .
cdr3_aa: CSVIGTGAVGYTF; cdr3_nt: TGCAGCGTGATCGGGACAGGGGCGGTTGGCTACACCTTC; j_call: TRBJ1-2; clone_size: few; v_call: TRBV29-1; d_call: TRBD1
cdr3_aa: CASSGFLAGTSGGSVSYNEQFF; cdr3_nt: TGCGCCAGCAGCGGATTCCTCGCCGGGACTAGCGGGGGCAGTGTCTCCTACAATGAGCAGTTCTTC; j_call: TRBJ2-1; clone_size: .; v_call: TRBV5-1; d_call: TRBD2
cdr3_aa: CATSGGPPNTEAFF; cdr3_nt: TGTGCCACCAGCGGGGGTCCCCCGAACACTGAAGCTTTCTTT; j_call: TRBJ1-1; clone_size: .; v_call: TRBV15; d_call: .
cdr3_aa: CASSFENSVAKNIQYF; cdr3_nt: TGTGCCAGCAGTTTCGAGAACTCCGTAGCCAAAAACATTCAGTACTTC; j_call: TRBJ2-4; clone_size: .; v_call: TRBV12-3/TRBV12-4; d_call: .
cdr3_aa: CASSQRPLRRGDVEQYF; cdr3_nt: TGCGCCAGCAGCCAGAGGCCCCTGAGGCGGGGGGACGTCGAGCAGTACTTC; j_call: TRBJ2-7; clone_size: .; v_call: TRBV4-1; d_call: TRBD2
cdr3_aa: CASSLLGVYLVSDYGYTF; cdr3_nt: TGTGCCAGCAGCTTACTTGGAGTGTATTTGGTCAGCGACTATGGCTACACCTTC; j_call: TRBJ1-2; clone_size: few; v_call: TRBV7-8; d_call: .
cdr3_aa: CSASPDTDTKLANTGELFF; cdr3_nt: TGCAGTGCTAGCCCTGACACGGACACAAAGTTAGCGAACACCGGGGAGCTGTTTTTT; j_call: TRBJ2-2; clone_size: once; v_call: TRBV20-1; d_call: .
cdr3_aa: CASKGGYNEQFF; cdr3_nt: TGTGCCAGCAAAGGGGGTTACAATGAGCAGTTCTTC; j_call: TRBJ2-1; clone_size: few; v_call: TRBV25-1; d_call: .
cdr3_aa: CASSYSSSGPQYF; cdr3_nt: TGTGCCAGCAGTTACTCATCCTCGGGGCCGCAGTATTTT; j_call: TRBJ2-3; clone_size: few; v_call: TRBV6-6; d_call: .
cdr3_aa: CASSDPAGEMETQYF; cdr3_nt: TGCGCCAGCAGTGATCCGGCAGGGGAAATGGAGACCCAGTACTTC; j_call: TRBJ2-5; clone_size: few; v_call: TRBV10-2; d_call: .
cdr3_aa: CASSFRVEDTQYF; cdr3_nt: TGTGCCAGCAGTTTTAGGGTCGAGGATACGCAGTATTTT; j_call: TRBJ2-3; clone_size: .; v_call: TRBV12-3/TRBV12-4; d_call: .
cdr3_aa: CASSPSFVEQETQYF; cdr3_nt: TGTGCCAGCAGCCCGTCCTTCGTAGAGCAAGAGACCCAGTACTTC; j_call: TRBJ2-5; clone_size: few; v_call: TRBV11-2; d_call: .
cdr3_aa: CASSGGTSDYYNEQFF; cdr3_nt: TGCGCCAGCAGCGGCGGGACTAGCGATTACTACAATGAGCAGTTCTTC; j_call: TRBJ2-1; clone_size: .; v_call: TRBV5-1; d_call: TRBD2
cdr3_aa: CASSNQPQHF; cdr3_nt: TGTGCCAGCAGTAATCAGCCCCAGCATTTT; j_call: TRBJ1-5; clone_size: many; v_call: TRBV6-1; d_call: .
cdr3_aa: CASSLSPGQPIGTGELFF; cdr3_nt: TGTGCCAGCAGCTTGTCCCCGGGACAGCCAATTGGCACCGGGGAGCTGTTTTTT; j_call: TRBJ2-2; clone_size: few; v_call: TRBV7-6; d_call: TRBD1
cdr3_aa: CASSYRDRGPDTQYF; cdr3_nt: TGTGCCAGCAGTTACCGGGACAGGGGGCCTGATACGCAGTATTTT; j_call: TRBJ2-3; clone_size: few; v_call: TRBV28; d_call: TRBD1
cdr3_aa: CASSPVRRDDVAGELFF; cdr3_nt: TGTGCCAGCAGTCCGGTTAGGAGGGACGATGTCGCCGGGGAGCTGTTTTTT; j_call: TRBJ2-2; clone_size: .; v_call: TRBV11-2; d_call: .
cdr3_aa: CASSDRTGGYEKLFF; cdr3_nt: TGTGCCAGCAGTGACCGGACAGGGGGCTACGAAAAACTGTTTTTT; j_call: TRBJ1-4; clone_size: .; v_call: TRBV2; d_call: TRBD1
cdr3_aa: CASSVSDSYETQYF; cdr3_nt: TGTGCCAGCTCAGTCTCGGACAGTTATGAGACCCAGTACTTC; j_call: TRBJ2-5; clone_size: .; v_call: TRBV18; d_call: .
cdr3_aa: CASSYDRGRISYGYTF; cdr3_nt: TGTGCCAGCAGCTATGACAGGGGGCGAATAAGCTATGGCTACACCTTC; j_call: TRBJ1-2; clone_size: many; v_call: TRBV7-2; d_call: TRBD1
cdr3_aa: CASSIGVPNQPQHF; cdr3_nt: TGTGCCAGCAGTATAGGGGTCCCCAATCAGCCCCAGCATTTT; j_call: TRBJ1-5; clone_size: many; v_call: TRBV12-3/TRBV12-4; d_call: .
cdr3_aa: CASSQEGVYSTLHF; cdr3_nt: TGTGCCAGCAGCCAAGAGGGGGTTTATTCAACCCTCCACTTT; j_call: TRBJ1-6; clone_size: .; v_call: TRBV3-1; d_call: .
cdr3_aa: CASSATQVNEQFF; cdr3_nt: TGTGCCAGCAGCGCCACGCAGGTCAATGAGCAGTTCTTC; j_call: TRBJ2-1; clone_size: few; v_call: TRBV11-3; d_call: .
cdr3_aa: CATSRDRTLSNQPQHF; cdr3_nt: TGTGCCACCAGCAGAGATCGGACCCTTAGCAATCAGCCCCAGCATTTT; j_call: TRBJ1-5; clone_size: few; v_call: TRBV15; d_call: .
cdr3_aa: CASGPRLAGGNNEQFF; cdr3_nt: TGCGCCAGCGGTCCCCGACTAGCGGGGGGGAACAATGAGCAGTTCTTC; j_call: TRBJ2-1; clone_size: few; v_call: TRBV4-1; d_call: TRBD2
cdr3_aa: CASRPAGREIYNEQFF; cdr3_nt: TGTGCCAGCAGACCGGCCGGACGGGAGATCTACAATGAGCAGTTCTTC; j_call: TRBJ2-1; clone_size: .; v_call: TRBV6-1; d_call: .
cdr3_aa: CASSVVSRLSTEAFF; cdr3_nt: TGTGCCAGCAGCGTAGTAAGTCGGTTGAGCACTGAAGCTTTCTTT; j_call: TRBJ1-1; clone_size: .; v_call: TRBV9; d_call: .
cdr3_aa: CAITAENAMTSTDTQYF; cdr3_nt: TGTGCCATCACGGCAGAGAACGCGATGACTAGCACAGATACGCAGTATTTT; j_call: TRBJ2-3; clone_size: .; v_call: TRBV10-3; d_call: .
cdr3_aa: CASSTLGLASTDTQYF; cdr3_nt: TGTGCCAGTAGTACCCTAGGGCTAGCTAGCACAGATACGCAGTATTTT; j_call: TRBJ2-3; clone_size: few; v_call: TRBV19; d_call: .
cdr3_aa: CASSLSTVNQPQHF; cdr3_nt: TGTGCCAGCAGTTTATCAACAGTTAACCAGCCCCAGCATTTT; j_call: TRBJ1-5; clone_size: .; v_call: TRBV27; d_call: .